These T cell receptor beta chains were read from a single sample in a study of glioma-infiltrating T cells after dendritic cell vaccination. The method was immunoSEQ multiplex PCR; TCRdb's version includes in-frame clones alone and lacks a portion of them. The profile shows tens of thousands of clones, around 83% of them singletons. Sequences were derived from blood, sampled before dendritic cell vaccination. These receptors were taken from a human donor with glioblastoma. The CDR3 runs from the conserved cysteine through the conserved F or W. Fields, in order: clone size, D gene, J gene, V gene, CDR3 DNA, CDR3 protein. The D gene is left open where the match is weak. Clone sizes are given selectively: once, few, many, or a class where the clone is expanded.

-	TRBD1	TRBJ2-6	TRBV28	TGTGCCAGCCGGACAGGGAGCTCTGGGGCCAACGTCCTGACTTTC	CASRTGSSGANVLTF
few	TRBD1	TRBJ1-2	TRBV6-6	TGTGCCAGCAGCGAAACACTGACAGGGAGAATTGGCTACACCTTC	CASSETLTGRIGYTF
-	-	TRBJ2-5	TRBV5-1	TGCGCCAGCAGCCCCCATTTGCAAGAGACCCAGTACTTC	CASSPHLQETQYF
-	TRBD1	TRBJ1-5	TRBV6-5	TGTGCCAGCAGTAAAGACAGGGCCGGCAATCAGCCCCAGCATTTT	CASSKDRAGNQPQHF
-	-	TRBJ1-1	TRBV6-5	TGTGCCAGCAGTTCCGCTTGGGGGGGTGAAGCTTTCTTT	CASSSAWGGEAFF
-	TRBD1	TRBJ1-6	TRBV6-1	TGTGCCAGCAGTGAGACAGGGACTAATTCACCCCTCCACTTT	CASSETGTNSPLHF
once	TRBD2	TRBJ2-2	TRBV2	TGTGCCAGCAGTGGGAACCGGGGGGACACCGGGGAGCTGTTTTTT	CASSGNRGDTGELFF
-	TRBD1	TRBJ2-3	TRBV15	TGTGCCACCAGCAGAGCGGGACAGGGGGCAGATACGCAGTATTTT	CATSRAGQGADTQYF
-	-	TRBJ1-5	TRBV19	TGTGCCAGTAGTATTGGGGGGACCCTGGGGCAGCCCCAGCATTTT	CASSIGGTLGQPQHF
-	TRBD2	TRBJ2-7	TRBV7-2	TGTGCCAGCAGTTTGAGTGGGACTAGCCACTCCTACGAGCAGTACTTC	CASSLSGTSHSYEQYF
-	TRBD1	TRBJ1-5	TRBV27	TGTGCCAGCAGTCCCCAGGGGGGCGGTCAGCCCCAGCATTTT	CASSPQGGGQPQHF
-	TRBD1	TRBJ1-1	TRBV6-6	TGTGCCAGCACCCAGGGGGTGGGAACTGAAGCTTTCTTT	CASTQGVGTEAFF
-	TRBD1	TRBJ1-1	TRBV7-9	TGTGCCAGCAGCTATGGACAGGTGGCTTTCTTT	CASSYGQVAFF
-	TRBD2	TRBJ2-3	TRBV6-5	TGTGCCAGCAGTTCGGGACTAGCGGGGGAAGATACGCAGTATTTT	CASSSGLAGEDTQYF
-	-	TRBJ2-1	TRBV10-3	TGTGCCATCAGTGGGAGGGGGGGCCGAACCCTCTACAATGAGCAGTTCTTC	CAISGRGGRTLYNEQFF
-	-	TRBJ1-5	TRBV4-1	TGCGCCAGCAGCCAAGTAATCAGGCAGCCCCAGCATTTT	CASSQVIRQPQHF
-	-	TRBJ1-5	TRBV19	TGTGCCAGTAGTCTCACAGGCGATCAGCCCCAGCATTTT	CASSLTGDQPQHF
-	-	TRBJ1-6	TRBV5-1	TGCGCCAGCAGCTTTTCCCGGACAGTGGATTCACCCCTCCACTTT	CASSFSRTVDSPLHF
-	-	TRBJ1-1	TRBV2	TGTGCCAGCCCCGGGAAGTTGGCTGAAGCTTTCTTT	CASPGKLAEAFF
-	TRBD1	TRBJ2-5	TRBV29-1	TGCAGCGTGGGGACAGGGGGGGAGACCCAGTACTTC	CSVGTGGETQYF
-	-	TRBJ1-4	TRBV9	TGTGCCAGCAGCGTATCAGCGGGTCGGCCCGGGACTAATGAAAAACTGTTTTTT	CASSVSAGRPGTNEKLFF
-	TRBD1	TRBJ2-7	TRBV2	TGTGCCAGCAGCTCCGACAGGGGGACAGGCGAGCAGTACTTC	CASSSDRGTGEQYF
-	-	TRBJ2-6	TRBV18	TGTGCCAGCTCACAGCCTCCCGGTTCAGGGCCGGAATACTCTGGGGCCAACGTCCTGACTTTC	CASSQPPGSGPEYSGANVLTF
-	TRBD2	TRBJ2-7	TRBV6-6	TGTGCCAGCAGTTATCGGGGGGCCTACGAGCAGTACTTC	CASSYRGAYEQYF
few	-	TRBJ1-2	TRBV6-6	TGTGCCAGCAGTGACACAGGGTATGGCTACACCTTC	CASSDTGYGYTF
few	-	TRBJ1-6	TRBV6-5	TGTGCCAGCAAAACGGTTAATTCACCCCTCCACTTT	CASKTVNSPLHF
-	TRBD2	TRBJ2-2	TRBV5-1	TGCGCCAGCAGCACGACTAGCGGGGGGGCCGGGGAGCTGTTTTTT	CASSTTSGGAGELFF
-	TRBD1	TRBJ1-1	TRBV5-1	TGCGCCAGCAGCTTGGACAGGGGGACTGAAGCTTTCTTT	CASSLDRGTEAFF
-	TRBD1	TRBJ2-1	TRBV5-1	TGCGCCAGCAGCTTGGGGGACAGACTTAAGAGAATCTTC	CASSLGDRLKRIF
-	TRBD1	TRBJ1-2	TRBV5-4	TGTGCCAGCAGCTTGGGACAGGGGGCCGGTGGCTACACCTTC	CASSLGQGAGGYTF
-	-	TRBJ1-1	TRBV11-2	TGTGCCAGCAGCTTATTAGTGAGGGGAGGGGACACTGAAGCTTTCTTT	CASSLLVRGGDTEAFF
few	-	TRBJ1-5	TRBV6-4	TGTGCCAGCAGTCCCAGGGGCAATCAGCCCCAGCATTTT	CASSPRGNQPQHF
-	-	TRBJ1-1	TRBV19	TGTGCCAGTAGTCAGGGCATGAACACTGAAGCTTTCTTT	CASSQGMNTEAFF
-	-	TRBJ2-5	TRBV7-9	TGTGCCAGCAGCTTAGTATTATTGGGCGAGACCCAGTACTTC	CASSLVLLGETQYF
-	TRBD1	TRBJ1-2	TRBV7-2	TGTGCCAGCAGCTTAGCTCTGGAGGGGGCGCTTGGATATGGCTACACCTTC	CASSLALEGALGYGYTF
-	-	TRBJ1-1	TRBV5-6	TGTGCCAGCAGCTTGGTGGCCAGGGACACTGAAGCTTTCTTT	CASSLVARDTEAFF
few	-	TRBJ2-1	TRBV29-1	TGCAGCGCGACAGCCACATCCTACAATGAGCAGTTCTTC	CSATATSYNEQFF
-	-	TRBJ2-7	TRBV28	TGTGCCAGCAGTACAGGTGCAGGGTTGGAGCAGTACTTC	CASSTGAGLEQYF
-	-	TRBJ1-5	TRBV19	TGTGCCAGCCTCCCACGGGGGGCGGGACAGCCCCAGCATTTT	CASLPRGAGQPQHF
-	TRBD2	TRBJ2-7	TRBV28	TGTGCCAGTCTTCCCGGACTAGCGGGGAACGAGCAGTACTTC	CASLPGLAGNEQYF
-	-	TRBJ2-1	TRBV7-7	TGTGCTAGCAGCTTTCCCGGAGGTGAGCAGTTCTTC	CASSFPGGEQFF
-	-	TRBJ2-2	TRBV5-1	TGCGCCAGCAGCTCGGGACAGAACACCGGGGAGCTGTTTTTT	CASSSGQNTGELFF
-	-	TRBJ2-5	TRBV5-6	TGTGCCAGCAGCTTGACCCCCCAGGGGACCCAGTACTTC	CASSLTPQGTQYF
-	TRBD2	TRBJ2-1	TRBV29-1	TGCAGCGTTGGTAGCGGGGGCCACAATGAGCAGTTCTTC	CSVGSGGHNEQFF
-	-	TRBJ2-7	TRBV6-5	TGTGCCAGCAGTCCCCAGTCCCGACTGAACTACGAGCAGTACTTC	CASSPQSRLNYEQYF
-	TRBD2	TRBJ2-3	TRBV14	TGTGCCAGCAGCCATGATTTTGCGGGGGGTGTGGATACGCAGTATTTT	CASSHDFAGGVDTQYF
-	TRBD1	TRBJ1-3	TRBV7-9	TGTGCCAGCAGCCTTGGACAGGGGCTATATTTT	CASSLGQGLYF
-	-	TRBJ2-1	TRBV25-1	TGTGCCAGCAGTCTTGCGGTCCTCGGTGAGCAGTTCTTC	CASSLAVLGEQFF
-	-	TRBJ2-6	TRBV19	TGTGCCACCTCCAGGGGCGACCTCTCTGGGGCCAACGTCCTGACTTTC	CATSRGDLSGANVLTF
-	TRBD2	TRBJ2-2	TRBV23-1	TGCGCCAGCAGTCAGCTAGCGGGGGGGCCAACCGGGGAGCTGTTTTTT	CASSQLAGGPTGELFF
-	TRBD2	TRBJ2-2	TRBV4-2	TGTGCCAGCAGCCAAGAGCCGGGACTAGCCCCCCAGGGGGAGCTGTTTTTT	CASSQEPGLAPQGELFF
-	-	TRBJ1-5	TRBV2	TGTGCCAGCACCCCCTCGACGAGGGGGAATCAGCCCCAGCATTTT	CASTPSTRGNQPQHF
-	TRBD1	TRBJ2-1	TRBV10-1	TGCGCCAGCCTCGAGACAGGGGTACAGCAGTTCTTC	CASLETGVQQFF